Listed below are T cell receptor beta chains from one sample, sequenced in a study of blood T cells in healthy people across ages. MiXCR, run by TCRdb on the 5' RACE reads, gives a single entry per CDR3 protein. The profile shows around 970,000 distinct CDR3 sequences, around 54% of them singletons. Sequencing was carried out using blood. The receptors stem from a woman aged 55-70 years in good health. Each CDR3 is given with its conserved first and last residue. Each record gives: clone size, V gene, J gene, D gene, CDR3 protein, CDR3 DNA. D genes are given only for firm matches. Part of the rows lack a size; the others show once, few, many or a class for expanded clones.

.	TRBV6-2/TRBV6-3	TRBJ1-2	.	CASRGLSDGYTF	TGTGCCAGCAGGGGTCTATCGGATGGCTACACCTTC
.	TRBV30	TRBJ2-5	.	CAAGQDVETQYF	TGTGCCGCAGGACAAGACGTGGAGACCCAGTACTTC
.	TRBV5-1	TRBJ2-5	.	CASSSVEEGIETQYF	TGCGCCAGCAGCTCCGTTGAGGAGGGAATAGAGACCCAGTACTTC
few	TRBV7-2	TRBJ2-7	.	CASSRERATYEQYF	TGTGCCAGCAGCAGGGAGCGGGCCACCTACGAGCAGTACTTC
many	TRBV9	TRBJ2-7	.	CASAGGSGYEQYF	TGTGCCAGCGCAGGGGGGTCCGGGTACGAGCAGTACTTC
few	TRBV29-1	TRBJ1-4	.	CSVERDEKLFF	TGCAGCGTTGAACGGGATGAAAAACTGTTTTTT
.	TRBV7-2	TRBJ2-7	.	CASSLAGIGYEQYF	TGTGCCAGCAGCTTAGCAGGGATTGGGTACGAGCAGTACTTC
many	TRBV12-3/TRBV12-4	TRBJ2-5	TRBD1	CASSPDRETQYF	TGTGCCAGCAGCCCGGACAGGGAGACCCAGTACTTC
.	TRBV20-1	TRBJ2-4	.	CSARPALNDEQYF	TGCAGTGCTAGACCGGCCCTGAACGATGAGCAGTACTTC
.	TRBV12-3/TRBV12-4	TRBJ1-2	.	CASSFMGGTNYGYTF	TGTGCCAGCAGTTTTATGGGGGGAACTAACTATGGCTACACCTTC
.	TRBV12-3/TRBV12-4	TRBJ1-2	TRBD1	CASSFTGGAYGYTF	TGTGCCAGCAGTTTTACAGGGGGCGCGTATGGCTACACCTTC
few	TRBV20-1	TRBJ2-1	.	CSARTTNHSYNEQFF	TGCAGTGCTAGAACCACGAACCACTCCTACAATGAGCAGTTCTTC
.	TRBV20-1	TRBJ2-6	.	CSVTSSSGANVLTF	TGCAGTGTAACATCCAGCTCTGGGGCCAACGTCCTGACTTTC
.	TRBV12-3/TRBV12-4	TRBJ1-1	TRBD1	CASNSRGQGMNTEAFF	TGTGCCAGCAATTCCCGGGGACAGGGGATGAACACTGAAGCTTTCTTT
.	TRBV20-1	TRBJ2-3	TRBD2	CSARPLAGNTDTQYF	TGCAGTGCCAGACCACTAGCGGGGAACACAGATACGCAGTATTTT
.	TRBV20-1	TRBJ1-1	.	CSARAGGGWVTEAFF	TGCAGTGCTAGAGCGGGAGGGGGTTGGGTCACTGAAGCTTTCTTT
.	TRBV27	TRBJ2-7	.	CASSLYSSRQARVEQYF	TGTGCCAGCAGTTTATATTCATCGAGGCAGGCGAGGGTCGAGCAGTACTTC
.	TRBV21-1	TRBJ2-3	.	CASSNLTSSGTRDTQYF	TGTGCCAGCAGCAATTTGACCTCTAGCGGGACCCGGGATACGCAGTATTTT
.	TRBV20-1	TRBJ2-5	.	CSARGTRGVIGQYF	TGCAGTGCTAGGGGGACCCGCGGGGTAATTGGGCAGTACTTC
.	TRBV12-3/TRBV12-4	TRBJ2-4	TRBD1	CASNIGQGPKNIQYF	TGTGCCAGCAACATCGGACAGGGACCCAAAAACATTCAGTACTTC
.	TRBV20-1	TRBJ2-7	.	CSARSWGEDEQYF	TGCAGTGCTAGATCATGGGGGGAAGACGAGCAGTACTTC
.	TRBV7-9	TRBJ2-7	TRBD2	CASSLGSGTSGYEQYF	TGTGCCAGCAGCTTAGGGTCCGGGACTAGCGGGTACGAGCAGTACTTC
.	TRBV20-1	TRBJ2-1	TRBD2	CSAGTSGAYNEQFF	TGCAGTGCTGGGACTAGCGGGGCTTACAATGAGCAGTTCTTC
few	TRBV29-1	TRBJ2-7	.	CSVKRFSSYEQYF	TGCAGCGTTAAGCGGTTTAGCTCCTACGAGCAGTACTTC
few	TRBV12-3/TRBV12-4	TRBJ2-3	.	CASRPSRGTQYF	TGTGCCAGCAGACCTTCCAGGGGCACGCAGTATTTT
.	TRBV20-1	TRBJ2-1	.	CSVVGIRNEQFF	TGCAGTGTAGTGGGGATTAGGAATGAGCAGTTCTTC
many	TRBV4-3	TRBJ2-5	.	CASSQTTVETQYF	TGCGCCAGCAGCCAAACCACAGTAGAGACCCAGTACTTC
.	TRBV5-1	TRBJ2-1	.	CASSFYGDSNNEQFF	TGCGCCAGCAGCTTCTACGGCGACAGTAACAATGAGCAGTTCTTC
many	TRBV29-1	TRBJ2-5	.	CSAAQNSGETQYF	TGCAGCGCCGCCCAAAATAGCGGAGAGACCCAGTACTTC
.	TRBV20-1	TRBJ2-3	.	CSARDDDVTQYF	TGCAGTGCTAGAGATGATGACGTTACGCAGTATTTT
.	TRBV6-4	TRBJ2-3	.	CASRETASTDTQYF	TGTGCCAGCAGGGAAACCGCTAGCACAGATACGCAGTATTTT
.	TRBV7-9	TRBJ2-3	.	CASSSARAPTDTQYF	TGTGCCAGCAGCTCAGCCAGGGCCCCCACAGATACGCAGTATTTT
.	TRBV24-1	TRBJ2-3	TRBD2	CATSEHLAGRGTDTQYF	TGTGCCACCAGTGAGCATCTAGCGGGCCGAGGAACAGATACGCAGTATTTT
once	TRBV6-6	TRBJ2-3	TRBD2	CASIPLAGPDTQYF	TGTGCCAGCATACCGCTAGCGGGACCAGATACGCAGTATTTT
few	TRBV20-1	TRBJ2-1	.	CSAAGPQYNEQFF	TGCAGTGCCGCGGGCCCTCAGTACAATGAGCAGTTCTTC
.	TRBV6-2/TRBV6-3	TRBJ2-1	TRBD2	CASSYIRGGGNYNEQFF	TGTGCCAGCAGTTACATCCGGGGCGGGGGAAACTACAATGAGCAGTTCTTC
few	TRBV9	TRBJ2-7	.	CASSVFGGPSYEQYF	TGTGCCAGCAGCGTATTTGGGGGACCCTCCTACGAGCAGTACTTC
.	TRBV10-3	TRBJ2-3	TRBD2	CAIKGSGTSTDTQYF	TGTGCCATCAAGGGTAGCGGGACTAGCACAGATACGCAGTATTTT
.	TRBV12-3/TRBV12-4	TRBJ2-3	TRBD1	CASSQHRDRATDTQYF	TGTGCCAGCAGTCAGCACCGGGACAGGGCCACAGATACGCAGTATTTT
.	TRBV7-9	TRBJ2-1	.	CASSLAPVAYNEQFF	TGTGCCAGCAGCTTAGCGCCCGTTGCCTACAATGAGCAGTTCTTC
.	TRBV4-1	TRBJ2-1	TRBD1	CASSQDRTGGTYNEQFF	TGCGCCAGCAGCCAAGATCGGACAGGGGGTACCTACAATGAGCAGTTCTTC
few	TRBV29-1	TRBJ1-1	.	CSVEIGGNTEAFF	TGCAGCGTTGAAATCGGGGGAAACACTGAAGCTTTCTTT
many	TRBV10-3	TRBJ1-2	.	CAINQGLNGYTF	TGTGCCATCAACCAGGGTCTCAATGGCTACACCTTC
.	TRBV7-2	TRBJ2-3	.	CASSFLGGGLTDTRYF	TGTGCCAGCAGCTTCCTCGGGGGCGGCCTCACAGATACGCGGTATTTT
.	TRBV7-2	TRBJ2-7	.	CASSSGGPGAEQYF	TGTGCCAGCAGCTCGGGCGGACCGGGGGCCGAGCAGTACTTC
few	TRBV20-1	TRBJ2-7	.	CSARPSDSYEQYF	TGCAGTGCTAGGCCCTCGGACAGCTACGAGCAGTACTTC
.	TRBV20-1	TRBJ2-5	.	CSARPRDYYSQETQYF	TGCAGTGCTCGACCCCGCGACTACTATTCGCAAGAGACCCAGTACTTC
.	TRBV30	TRBJ2-1	.	CAWSDPRGTRETQFF	TGTGCCTGGAGTGACCCTAGGGGAACTCGGGAGACCCAGTTCTTC
.	TRBV4-1	TRBJ1-6	.	CASSQGDLYNSPLHF	TGCGCCAGCAGCCAAGGGGACCTCTATAATTCACCCCTCCACTTT
.	TRBV5-1	TRBJ2-1	.	CASRPRVGNYNEQFF	TGCGCCAGCAGACCTCGGGTGGGCAACTACAATGAGCAGTTCTTC
few	TRBV5-1	TRBJ2-3	TRBD2	CASSGGLAGVDTQYF	TGCGCCAGCAGCGGGGGACTAGCGGGAGTAGATACGCAGTATTTT
many	TRBV7-2	TRBJ2-3	TRBD2	CASSISGRATDTQYF	TGTGCCAGCAGCATTAGCGGGAGGGCAACAGATACGCAGTATTTT
.	TRBV7-6	TRBJ2-3	TRBD2	CASSLGREARTDTQYF	TGTGCCAGCAGCTTAGGACGGGAGGCCCGCACAGATACGCAGTATTTT
.	TRBV30	TRBJ1-6	.	CAWSARTRARGLLHF	TGTGCCTGGAGCGCACGAACCAGGGCCCGGGGTCTGCTCCACTTT
.	TRBV27	TRBJ2-3	TRBD2	CASRTSGVTDTQYF	TGTGCCAGCAGGACTAGCGGGGTCACAGATACGCAGTATTTT